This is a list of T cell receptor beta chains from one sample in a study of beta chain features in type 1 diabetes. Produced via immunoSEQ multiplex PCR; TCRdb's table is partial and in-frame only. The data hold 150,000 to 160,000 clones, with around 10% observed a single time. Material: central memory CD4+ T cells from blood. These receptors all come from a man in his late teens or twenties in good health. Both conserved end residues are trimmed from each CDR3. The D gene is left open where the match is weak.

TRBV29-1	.	SVDRTQETQY
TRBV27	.	ASSLARSGDTQY
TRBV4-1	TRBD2	ASSREAGRNKQY
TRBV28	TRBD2	ASSPTRTSGGNEQF
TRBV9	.	ASSAFRGTEAF
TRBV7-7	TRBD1	ASSLGQGALDTQY
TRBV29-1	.	SVERQGKTDTQY
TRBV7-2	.	ASSLVPGWREKLF
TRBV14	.	ASSPVTTGELF
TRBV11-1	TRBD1	ASSSQGAGANVLT
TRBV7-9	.	ASSLSQYEKLF
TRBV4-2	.	ASSQAFGVVNTEAF
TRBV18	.	ASADSAPLEQY
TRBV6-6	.	ASSYRAVYEQY
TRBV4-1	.	ASSRTRDRDNEQF
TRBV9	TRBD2	ASSEGLAIHEQF
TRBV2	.	ASRRDGTYEQY
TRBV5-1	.	ASSPDGGLETQY
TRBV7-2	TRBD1	ASSLDSGQGARGEQF
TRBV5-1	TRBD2	ASSLEAGRYNEQF
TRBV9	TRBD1	ASSKTGVNTEAF
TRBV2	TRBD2	ASTPREEDTQY
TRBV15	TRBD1	ATSRGGQGIEKLF
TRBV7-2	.	ASSLNSFEQY
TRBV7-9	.	ASSPTDRTYEQY
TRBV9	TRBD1	ASSAATGGSGKTQY
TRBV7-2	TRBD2	ASSLGLAGASDTQY
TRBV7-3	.	ASSLMMSSSYNEQF
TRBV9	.	ASSVAGRGYEQY
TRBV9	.	ASSVGEGRFHEQY
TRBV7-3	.	ASSLAQPYNEQF
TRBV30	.	AWSVNSGYGYT
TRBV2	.	ASSDHTSVFTDTQY
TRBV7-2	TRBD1	ASSLDRGLSGANVLT
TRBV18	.	ASSPDKSSKGGYT
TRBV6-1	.	ASSGGKTGAKETQY
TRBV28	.	ASSSPRRSGRSMNTEAF
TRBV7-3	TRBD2	ASSGTLAGVPETQY
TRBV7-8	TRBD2	ASSLAATSGARSYNEQF
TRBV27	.	ASHRWGLNTEAF
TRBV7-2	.	ASSPFKGNQPQH
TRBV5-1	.	ASSPSGWREQY
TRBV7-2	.	ASSLGVAPNTDTQY
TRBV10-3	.	AISERDEQY
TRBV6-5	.	ASSGLWQETQY
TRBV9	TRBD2	ASSPRAGGPNYEQY
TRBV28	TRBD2	ASSLRTSGKA
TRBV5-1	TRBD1	ASSLQGQVYGYT
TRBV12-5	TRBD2	ASGGLAGHQETQY
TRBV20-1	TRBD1	SAGTANGYT
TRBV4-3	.	ATPRVAEAF
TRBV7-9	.	ASSLVSPRGTYGYT
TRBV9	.	ASSVDVNTEAF
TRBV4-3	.	ASSQDYSYEQY